This T cell receptor (beta chain) appears in the sequencing data of a study of breast tumors, draining lymph nodes, adjacent tissues. Samples came from axillary lymph nodes draining the breast cancer. One entry per CDR3 protein results from TCRdb running MiXCR on the multiplex PCR reads. The repertoire holds approximately 140,000 distinct CDR3 sequences, with around a third as singletons. Trimming stripped 2 bases from V and 2 bases from J, with 6 bases between. CDR1 and CDR2 from the germline V gene are KGHSH and LQKENI. The CDR3 is 13 amino acids. Study results and caveats: Tumor TCR diversity was below lymph nodes but above nontumor tissue. Findings are consistent with lymph node origin and intratumoral expansion of most tumor T cells. Tumor T cell lymph node origin was a supported hypothesis, not proven.

Remarks on this clonotype: What it binds is unknown. This may stem from a read error, because a much larger clone lies one nucleotide away.

The clonotype comes from a female donor with breast cancer. Some clones in this sample may be carry-over from other donors' samples. The V call is TRBV18, the J call TRBJ1-2; no firm D call. Specimen: axillary lymph node tissue. The CDR3 nucleotides are TGTGCCAGCTCACCAGCGGAGAACTATGGCTACACCTTC. Residues: CASSPAENYGYTF. The full variable domain, with the rest looked up from reference TRBV18 and TRBJ1-2, is NAGVMQNPRHLVRRRGQEARLRCSPMKGHSHVYWYRQLPEEGLKFMVYLQKENIIDESGMPKERFSAEFPKEGPSILRIQQVVRGDSAAYFCASSPAENYGYTFGSGTRLTVV.